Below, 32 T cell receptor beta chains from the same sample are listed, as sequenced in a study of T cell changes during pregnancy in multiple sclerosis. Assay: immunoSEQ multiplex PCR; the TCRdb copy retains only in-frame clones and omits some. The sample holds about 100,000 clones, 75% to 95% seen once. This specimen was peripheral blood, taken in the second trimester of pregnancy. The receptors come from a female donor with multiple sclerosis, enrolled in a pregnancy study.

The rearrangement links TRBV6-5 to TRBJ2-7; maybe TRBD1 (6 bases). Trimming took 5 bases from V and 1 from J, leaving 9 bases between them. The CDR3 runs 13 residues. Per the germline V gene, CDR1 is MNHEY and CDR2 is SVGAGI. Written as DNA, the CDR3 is TGTGCCAGCAGTCGACAGGTTTCCTACGAGCAGTACTTC. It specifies CASSRQVSYEQYF.

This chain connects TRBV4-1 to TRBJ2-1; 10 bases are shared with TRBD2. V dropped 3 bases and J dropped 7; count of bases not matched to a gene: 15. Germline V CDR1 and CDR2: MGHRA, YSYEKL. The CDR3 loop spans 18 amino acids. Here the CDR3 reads CASSQWGTSAMGINEQFF. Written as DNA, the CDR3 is TGCGCCAGCAGCCAGTGGGGGACTAGCGCTATGGGGATAAATGAGCAGTTCTTC.

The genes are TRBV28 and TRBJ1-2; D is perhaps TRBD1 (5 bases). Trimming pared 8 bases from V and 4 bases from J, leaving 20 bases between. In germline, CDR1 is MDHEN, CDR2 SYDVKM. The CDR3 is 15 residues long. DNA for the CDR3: TGTGCCAGCCTGCCTTATGGCCGGGGACTCTATGGCTACACCTTC. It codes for CASLPYGRGLYGYTF.

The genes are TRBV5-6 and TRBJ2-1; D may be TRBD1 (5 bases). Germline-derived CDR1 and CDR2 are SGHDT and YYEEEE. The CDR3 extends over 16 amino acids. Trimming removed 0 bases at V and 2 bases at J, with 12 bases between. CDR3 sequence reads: CASSLAGRDTYNEQFF. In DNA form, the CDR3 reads TGTGCCAGCAGCTTGGCAGGCAGGGATACCTACAATGAGCAGTTCTTC.

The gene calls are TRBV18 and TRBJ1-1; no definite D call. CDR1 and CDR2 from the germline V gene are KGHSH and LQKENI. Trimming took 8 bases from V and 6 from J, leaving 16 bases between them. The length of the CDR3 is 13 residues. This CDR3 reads CASQETAGAEAFF. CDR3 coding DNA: TGTGCCAGCCAAGAGACCGCGGGCGCTGAAGCTTTCTTT.

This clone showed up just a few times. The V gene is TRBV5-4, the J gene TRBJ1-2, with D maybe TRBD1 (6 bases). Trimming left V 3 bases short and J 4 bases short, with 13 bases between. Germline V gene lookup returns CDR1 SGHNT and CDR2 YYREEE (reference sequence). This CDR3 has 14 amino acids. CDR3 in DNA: TGTGCCAGCAGCTCCCAGGGGTCAACCTATGGCTACACCTTC. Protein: CASSSQGSTYGYTF.

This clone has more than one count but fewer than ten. The CDR3 protein is CASSPPGTGGIEKLFF. CDR3 coding DNA: TGTGCCAGCAGCCCTCCCGGGACAGGGGGAATTGAAAAACTGTTTTTT. This sequence joins TRBV14 and TRBJ1-4, with 11 bases that match TRBD1. The CDR3 loop spans 16 amino acids. The V and J ends lost 4 bases and 7 bases, in that order; junction bases with no gene match: 8. CDR1 is SGHDN and CDR2 is FVKESK in the germline V gene. The full variable domain, its missing parts supplied by reference TRBV14 and TRBJ1-4, is EAGVTQFPSHSVIEKGQTVTLRCDPISGHDNLYWYRRVMGKEIKFLLHFVKESKQDESGMPNNRFLAERTGGTYSTLKVQPAELEDSGVYFCASSPPGTGGIEKLFFGSGTQLSVL.

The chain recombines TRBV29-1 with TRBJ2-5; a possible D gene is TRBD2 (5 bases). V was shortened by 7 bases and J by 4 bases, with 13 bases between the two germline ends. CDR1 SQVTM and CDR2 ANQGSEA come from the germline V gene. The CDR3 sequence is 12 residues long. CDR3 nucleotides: TGCAGCGCTTGGACGGCGGGAGAGACCCAGTACTTC. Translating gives CSAWTAGETQYF.

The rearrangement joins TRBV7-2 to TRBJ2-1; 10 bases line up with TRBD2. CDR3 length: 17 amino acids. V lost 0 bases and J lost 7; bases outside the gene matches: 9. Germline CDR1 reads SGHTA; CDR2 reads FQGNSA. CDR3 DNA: TGTGCCAGCAGCTTAGCCGGAAGCGGGAGGGCCATTAATGAGCAGTTCTTC. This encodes CASSLAGSGRAINEQFF.

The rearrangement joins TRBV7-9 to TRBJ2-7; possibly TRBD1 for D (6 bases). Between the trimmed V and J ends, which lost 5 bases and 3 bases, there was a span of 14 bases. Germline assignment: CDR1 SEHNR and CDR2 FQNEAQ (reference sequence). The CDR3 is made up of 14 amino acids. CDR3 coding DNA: TGTGCCAGCAGCCAGGGGTACAGGGACTACGAGCAGTACTTC. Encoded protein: CASSQGYRDYEQYF.

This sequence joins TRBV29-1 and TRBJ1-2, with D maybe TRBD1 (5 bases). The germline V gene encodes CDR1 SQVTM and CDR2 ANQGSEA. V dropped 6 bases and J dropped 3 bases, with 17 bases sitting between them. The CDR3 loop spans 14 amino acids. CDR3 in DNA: TGCAGCGTGGGGACCGGGACTAGGGACTATGGCTACACCTTC. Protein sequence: CSVGTGTRDYGYTF.

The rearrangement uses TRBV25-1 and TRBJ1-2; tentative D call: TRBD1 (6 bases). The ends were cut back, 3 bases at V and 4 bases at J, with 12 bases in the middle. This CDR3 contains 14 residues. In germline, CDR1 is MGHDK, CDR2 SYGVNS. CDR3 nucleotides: TGTGCCAGCAGTGATCCAGGGGCACCCTATGGCTACACCTTC. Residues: CASSDPGAPYGYTF.

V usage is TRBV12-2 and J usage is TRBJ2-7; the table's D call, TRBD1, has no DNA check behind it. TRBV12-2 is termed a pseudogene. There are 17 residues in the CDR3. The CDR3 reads CASRLEPGHQLNYEQYF. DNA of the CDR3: TGTGCAAGTCGCTTGGAACCGGGACACCAACTTAACTACGAGCAGTACTTC.

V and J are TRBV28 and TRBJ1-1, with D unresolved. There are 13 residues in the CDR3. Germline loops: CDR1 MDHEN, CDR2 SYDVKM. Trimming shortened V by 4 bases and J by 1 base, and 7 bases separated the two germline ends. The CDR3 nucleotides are TGTGCCAGCAGTTCTGACTGGAACACTGAAGCTTTCTTT. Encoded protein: CASSSDWNTEAFF.

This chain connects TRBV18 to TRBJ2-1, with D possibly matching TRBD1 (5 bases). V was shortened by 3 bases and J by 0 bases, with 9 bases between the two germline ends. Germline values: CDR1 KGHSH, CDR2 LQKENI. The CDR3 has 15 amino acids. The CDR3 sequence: CASSPTRDSYNEQFF. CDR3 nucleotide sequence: TGTGCCAGCTCACCGACCAGGGACTCCTACAATGAGCAGTTCTTC.

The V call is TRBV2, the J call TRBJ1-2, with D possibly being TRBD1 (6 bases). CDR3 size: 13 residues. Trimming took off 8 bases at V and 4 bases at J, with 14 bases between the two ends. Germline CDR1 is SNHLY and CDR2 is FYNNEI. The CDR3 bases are TGTGCCAGCTACAGGGTCGGAAGCTATGGCTACACCTTC. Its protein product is CASYRVGSYGYTF.

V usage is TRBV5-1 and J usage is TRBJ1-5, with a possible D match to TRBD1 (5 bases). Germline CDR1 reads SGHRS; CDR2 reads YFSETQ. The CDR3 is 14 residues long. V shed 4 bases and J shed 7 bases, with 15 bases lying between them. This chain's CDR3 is CASSEGLDGQPQHF. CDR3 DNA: TGCGCCAGCAGCGAGGGACTTGACGGCCAGCCCCAGCATTTT.

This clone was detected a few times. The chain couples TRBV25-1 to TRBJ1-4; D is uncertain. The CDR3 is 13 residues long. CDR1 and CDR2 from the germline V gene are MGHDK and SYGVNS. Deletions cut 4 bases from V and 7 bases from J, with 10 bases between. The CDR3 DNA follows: TGTGCCAGCAGTGGTATTGGAGGTGAAAAACTGTTTTTT. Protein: CASSGIGGEKLFF. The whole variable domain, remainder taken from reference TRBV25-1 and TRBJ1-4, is EADIYQTPRYLVIGTGKKITLECSQTMGHDKMYWYQQDPGMELHLIHYSYGVNSTEKGDLSSESTVSRIRTEHFPLTLESARPSHTSQYLCASSGIGGEKLFFGSGTQLSVL.

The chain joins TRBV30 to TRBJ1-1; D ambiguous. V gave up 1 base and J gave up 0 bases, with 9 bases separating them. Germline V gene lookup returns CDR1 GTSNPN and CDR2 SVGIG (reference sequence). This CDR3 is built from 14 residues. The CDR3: CAWSGHLMNTEAFF. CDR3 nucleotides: TGTGCCTGGAGTGGACACCTCATGAACACTGAAGCTTTCTTT. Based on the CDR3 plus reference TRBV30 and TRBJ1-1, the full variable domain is SQTIHQWPATLVQPVGSPLSLECTVEGTSNPNLYWYRQAAGRGLQLLFYSVGIGQISSEVPQNLSASRPQDRQFILSSKKLLLSDSGFYLCAWSGHLMNTEAFFGQGTRLTVV.

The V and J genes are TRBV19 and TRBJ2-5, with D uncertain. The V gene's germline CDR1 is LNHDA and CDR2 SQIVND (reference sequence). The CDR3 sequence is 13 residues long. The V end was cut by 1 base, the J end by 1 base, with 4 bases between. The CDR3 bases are TGTGCCAGTAGTATAGTTATCCAAGAGACCCAGTACTTC. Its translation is CASSIVIQETQYF. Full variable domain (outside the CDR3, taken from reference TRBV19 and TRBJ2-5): DGGITQSPKYLFRKEGQNVTLSCEQNLNHDAMYWYRQDPGQGLRLIYYSQIVNDFQKGDIAEGYSVSREKKESFPLTVTSAQKNPTAFYLCASSIVIQETQYFGPGTRLLVL.

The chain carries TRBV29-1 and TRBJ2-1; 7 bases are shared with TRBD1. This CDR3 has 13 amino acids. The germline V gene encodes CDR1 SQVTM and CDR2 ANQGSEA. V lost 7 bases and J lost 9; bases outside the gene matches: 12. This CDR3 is CSGATAAGGEQFF. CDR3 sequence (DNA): TGCAGCGGGGCGACCGCCGCAGGGGGTGAGCAGTTCTTC.

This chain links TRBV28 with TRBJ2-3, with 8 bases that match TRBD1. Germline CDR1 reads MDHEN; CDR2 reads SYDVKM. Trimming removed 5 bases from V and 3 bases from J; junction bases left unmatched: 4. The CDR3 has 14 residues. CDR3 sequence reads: CASSPRTGTDTQYF. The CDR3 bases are TGTGCCAGCAGTCCGCGGACAGGGACAGATACGCAGTATTTT.

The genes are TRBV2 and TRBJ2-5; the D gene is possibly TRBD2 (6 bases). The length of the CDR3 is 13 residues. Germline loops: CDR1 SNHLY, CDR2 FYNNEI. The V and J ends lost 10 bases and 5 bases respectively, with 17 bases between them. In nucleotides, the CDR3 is TGTGCCACCCAGGAGGGCGGAGGGGAGACCCAGTACTTC. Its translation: CATQEGGGETQYF.

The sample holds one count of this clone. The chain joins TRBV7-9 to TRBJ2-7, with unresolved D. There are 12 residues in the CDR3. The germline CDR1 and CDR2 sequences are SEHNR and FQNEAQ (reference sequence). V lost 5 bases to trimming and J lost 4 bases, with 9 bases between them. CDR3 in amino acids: CASSDERYEQYF. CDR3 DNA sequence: TGTGCCAGCAGCGACGAGCGTTACGAGCAGTACTTC.

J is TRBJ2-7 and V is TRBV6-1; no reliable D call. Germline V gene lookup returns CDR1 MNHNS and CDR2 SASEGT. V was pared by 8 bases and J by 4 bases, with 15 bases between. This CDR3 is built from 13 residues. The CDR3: CASHPDRFYEQYF. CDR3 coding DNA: TGTGCCAGCCATCCCGATAGATTTTACGAGCAGTACTTC.

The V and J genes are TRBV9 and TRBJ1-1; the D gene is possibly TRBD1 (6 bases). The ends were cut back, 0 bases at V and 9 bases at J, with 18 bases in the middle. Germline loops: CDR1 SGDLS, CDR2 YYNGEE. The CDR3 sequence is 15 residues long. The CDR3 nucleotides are TGTGCCAGCAGCGTAGGAGCACAGGGCGAGAATAAAGCTTTCTTT. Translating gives CASSVGAQGENKAFF.

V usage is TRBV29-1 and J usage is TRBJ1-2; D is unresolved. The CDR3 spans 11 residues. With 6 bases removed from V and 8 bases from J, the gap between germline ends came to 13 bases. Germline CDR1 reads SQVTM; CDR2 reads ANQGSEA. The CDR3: CSVEAALGYTF. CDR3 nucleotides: TGCAGCGTCGAGGCGGCCTTGGGCTACACCTTC.

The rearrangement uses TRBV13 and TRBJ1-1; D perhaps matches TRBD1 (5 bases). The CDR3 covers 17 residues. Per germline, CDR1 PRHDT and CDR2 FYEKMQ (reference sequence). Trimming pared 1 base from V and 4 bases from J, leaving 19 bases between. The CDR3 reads CASSLVGPGVEATEAFF. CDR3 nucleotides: TGTGCCAGCAGCTTAGTGGGGCCGGGGGTGGAGGCCACTGAAGCTTTCTTT.

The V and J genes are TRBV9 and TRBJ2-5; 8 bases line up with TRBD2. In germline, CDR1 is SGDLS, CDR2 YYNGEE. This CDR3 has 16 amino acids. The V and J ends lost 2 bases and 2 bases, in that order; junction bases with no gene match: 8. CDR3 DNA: TGTGCCAGCAGCGTTTTAGCGGGAAGGGGACAAGAGACCCAGTACTTC. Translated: CASSVLAGRGQETQYF.

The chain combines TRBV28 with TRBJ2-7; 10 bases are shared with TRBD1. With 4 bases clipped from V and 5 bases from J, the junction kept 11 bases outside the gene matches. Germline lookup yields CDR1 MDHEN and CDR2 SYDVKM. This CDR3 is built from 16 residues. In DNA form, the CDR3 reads TGTGCCAGCAGTTCCAGGTTGGGACAGGGGTCCCACGAGCAGTACTTC. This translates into CASSSRLGQGSHEQYF. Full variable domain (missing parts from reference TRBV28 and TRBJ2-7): DVKVTQSSRYLVKRTGEKVFLECVQDMDHENMFWYRQDPGLGLRLIYFSYDVKMKEKGDIPEGYSVSREKKERFSLILESASTNQTSMYLCASSSRLGQGSHEQYFGPGTRLTVT.

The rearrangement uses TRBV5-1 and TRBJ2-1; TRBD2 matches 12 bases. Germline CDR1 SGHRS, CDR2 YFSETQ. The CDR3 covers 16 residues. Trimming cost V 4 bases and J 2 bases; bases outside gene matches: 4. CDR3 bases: TGCGCCAGCAGCCCGACTAGCGGGAGCGCCTACAATGAGCAGTTCTTC. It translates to CASSPTSGSAYNEQFF.

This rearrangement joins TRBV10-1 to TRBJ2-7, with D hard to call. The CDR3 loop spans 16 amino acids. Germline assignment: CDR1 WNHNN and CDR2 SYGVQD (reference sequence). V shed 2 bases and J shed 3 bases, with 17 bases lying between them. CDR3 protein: CASSEEYTNNGYEQYF. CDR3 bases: TGCGCCAGCAGTGAGGAATATACTAACAACGGCTACGAGCAGTACTTC.